The 22 T cell receptor beta chains in this list originate from one sample, sequenced in a study of CD8+ T cells in alopecia areata. Investigators isolated RNA and reverse transcribed it into cDNA to act as the sequencing template. Data came from immunoSEQ multiplex PCR; TCRdb stores just in-frame clones and leaves some out. The sample includes roughly 250,000 clones, 65% to 70% of them seen just once. Material: CD4+ T cells sorted from blood, obtained at week 0. The origin of the receptors is a human donor with alopecia areata.

A single count supports this clone. This rearrangement joins TRBV5-6 to TRBJ2-5; D gene ambiguous. The germline V gene encodes CDR1 SGHDT and CDR2 YYEEEE. Trimming took off 4 bases at V and 2 bases at J, with 9 bases between the two ends. This CDR3 region has 13 residues. Written as DNA, the CDR3 is TGTGCCAGCAGCCCCGGACGGCAAGAGACCCAGTACTTC. Its protein is CASSPGRQETQYF.

The CDR3 is CASSPTGNTGELFF. The CDR3, as DNA: TGTGCCAGCAGTCCAACTGGGAACACCGGGGAGCTGTTTTTT. The chain recombines TRBV7-9 with TRBJ2-2; no clear D. The CDR3 spans 14 residues. Germline loops: CDR1 SEHNR, CDR2 FQNEAQ (reference sequence). With 6 bases removed from V and 1 base from J, the gap between germline ends came to 9 bases.

V is TRBV10-2 and J is TRBJ1-2; possibly TRBD1 for D (6 bases). V was pared by 8 bases and J by 4 bases, with 20 bases between. Germline assignment: CDR1 WSHSY and CDR2 SAAADI. The CDR3 consists of 15 residues. The CDR3: CASYELGGQTYGYTF. CDR3 DNA: TGCGCCAGCTATGAACTGGGGGGCCAAACCTATGGCTACACCTTC.

This chain uses TRBV5-1 with TRBJ2-5, with D perhaps matching TRBD1 (5 bases). The CDR3 is 14 residues long. CDR1 and CDR2 from the germline V gene are SGHRS and YFSETQ. Trimming cost V 1 base and J 3 bases, with 10 bases left between them. For the CDR3, the DNA is TGCGCCAGCAGCTTGAGCAGGGCGGAAGAGACCCAGTACTTC. Translating gives CASSLSRAEETQYF.

In nucleotides, the CDR3 is TGTGCCTGGAGTGTAGAGTCGGGCGGGTCTGGCTACACCTTC. Translated, it gives CAWSVESGGSGYTF. The V and J genes are TRBV30 and TRBJ1-2; D gene ambiguous. Looked up from germline, CDR1 is GTSNPN and CDR2 is SVGIG (reference sequence). The CDR3 spans 14 residues. V was trimmed by 0 bases and J by 7 bases, leaving 15 bases between them.

In this sample, this clone turned up once. The V gene is TRBV2, the J gene TRBJ1-5; the D gene is possibly TRBD1 (5 bases). The CDR3 runs 12 residues. V was cut by 8 bases and J by 7 bases, with 12 bases left in between. Germline lookup yields CDR1 SNHLY and CDR2 FYNNEI. The CDR3 DNA reads as TGTGCCAGCTCCCCGGGGGAACAGCCCCAGCATTTT. Protein product: CASSPGEQPQHF.

The gene calls are TRBV4-2 and TRBJ1-5; D is ambiguous. This CDR3 spans 17 amino acids. The germline V and J ends were trimmed by 1 base and 0 bases, with 13 bases remaining between them. CDR1 and CDR2 (germline): LGHNA, YNFKEQ. The DNA for the CDR3 is TGTGCCAGCAGCCAAGGAAGGGCCCTCGATAGCAATCAGCCCCAGCATTTT. Translation: CASSQGRALDSNQPQHF.

V is TRBV6-1 and J is TRBJ1-2; TRBD1 is a possible D gene (6 bases). The length of the CDR3 is 14 residues. Germline CDR1 and CDR2: MNHNS and SASEGT. Between the trimmed V and J ends, which lost 4 bases and 5 bases, there was a span of 14 bases. In DNA, the CDR3 is TGTGCCAGCAGTGCCCGGGGGCGCGATTATGGCTACACCTTC. Translating it yields CASSARGRDYGYTF.

The chain uses TRBV2 and TRBJ2-5, with no clear D. Germline V gene sequence: CDR1 SNHLY, CDR2 FYNNEI. V gave up 4 bases and J gave up 1 base, with 7 bases separating them. The CDR3 length is 13 residues. The CDR3 spells CASSGGIQETQYF. As DNA, the CDR3 is TGTGCCAGCAGTGGAGGCATCCAAGAGACCCAGTACTTC. The entire variable domain, with the rest obtained from reference TRBV2 and TRBJ2-5, is as follows: EPEVTQTPSHQVTQMGQEVILRCVPISNHLYFYWYRQILGQKVEFLVSFYNNEISEKSEIFDDQFSVERPDGSNFTLKIRSTKLEDSAMYFCASSGGIQETQYFGPGTRLLVL.

The genes are TRBV30 and TRBJ1-2; 7 bases line up with TRBD1. J was trimmed by 7 bases and V by 2 bases; bases with no gene match: 10. CDR3 length equals 14 residues. CDR1 and CDR2 (germline): GTSNPN, SVGIG (reference sequence). The CDR3 loop reads CAWSMTGTTSGYTF. The CDR3, as DNA: TGTGCCTGGAGTATGACAGGGACAACGAGTGGCTACACCTTC.

The gene calls are TRBV5-6 and TRBJ1-5, with D perhaps matching TRBD1 (5 bases). The CDR3 loop spans 17 amino acids. Trimming shortened V by 1 base and J by 5 bases, and 19 bases separated the two germline ends. Germline CDR1 SGHDT, CDR2 YYEEEE. In DNA form, the CDR3 reads TGTGCCAGCAGCTTGACAGAGGGCCAGGGAGGGGATCAGCCCCAGCATTTT. This translates into CASSLTEGQGGDQPQHF.

The chain joins TRBV30 to TRBJ1-1, with D unclear. The CDR3 has 11 residues. CDR1 and CDR2 (germline): GTSNPN, SVGIG (reference sequence). Trimming left V 5 bases short and J 1 base short, with 5 bases between. This CDR3 reads CAWVQNTEAFF. The DNA of the CDR3 is TGTGCCTGGGTTCAGAACACTGAAGCTTTCTTT.

The gene calls are TRBV30 and TRBJ2-1; D not resolved. Germline V lookup: CDR1 GTSNPN, CDR2 SVGIG (reference sequence). Deletions cut 3 bases from V and 7 bases from J, with 16 bases between. This CDR3 is 14 amino acids long. The CDR3 is CAWREGGGWNEQFF. CDR3 bases: TGTGCCTGGAGGGAAGGCGGTGGTTGGAATGAGCAGTTCTTC.

CDR3 in DNA: TGCAGCGGCCTAGTGGGTTTCACAGATACGCAGTATTTT. Translation: CSGLVGFTDTQYF. This rearrangement joins TRBV29-1 to TRBJ2-3; D remains ambiguous. V was clipped by 7 bases and J by 2 bases, with 13 bases between them. Germline assignment: CDR1 SQVTM and CDR2 ANQGSEA. This CDR3 has 13 amino acids.

The chain employs TRBV30 and TRBJ1-2; TRBD1 agrees at 7 bases. CDR1 is GTSNPN, CDR2 SVGIG, per germline (reference sequence). V shed 3 bases and J 7 bases; nucleotides not matched to a gene: 8. This CDR3 has 13 amino acids. CDR3 protein: CAWSVMQGGGYTF. DNA of the CDR3: TGTGCCTGGAGCGTAATGCAGGGGGGTGGCTACACCTTC.

The chain carries TRBV6-1 and TRBJ1-1, with D unresolved. CDR1 is MNHNS and CDR2 is SASEGT in the germline V gene. V lost 9 bases and J lost 0, with 8 bases in between. The CDR3 consists of 12 residues. The CDR3 DNA sequence: TGTGCCAGTCAGGCCATGAACACTGAAGCTTTCTTT. Translating gives CASQAMNTEAFF.

The rearrangement uses TRBV7-3 and TRBJ2-2; 7 bases are a match to TRBD1. The V gene's germline CDR1 is SGHTA and CDR2 FQGTGA. The CDR3 covers 15 residues. The V segment lost 6 bases and the J segment 5 bases; nucleotides outside the gene matches: 9. The CDR3 spells CASRHRGDGTGELFF. The DNA for the CDR3 is TGTGCCAGCAGGCACAGGGGAGATGGGACCGGGGAGCTGTTTTTT.

V gene TRBV5-1 combines with J gene TRBJ2-1, with 7 bases fitting TRBD2. CDR3 length: 14 residues. Germline V gene data show CDR1 as SGHRS and CDR2 as YFSETQ. V gave up 4 bases and J gave up 9 bases; unmatched junction bases: 10. The CDR3 spells CASSPNSGEGEQFF. CDR3 nucleotide sequence: TGCGCCAGCAGCCCAAACTCGGGGGAGGGTGAGCAGTTCTTC.

This clone came up a few times. The V call is TRBV2, the J call TRBJ2-3; possible D gene TRBD2, 7 bases. The CDR3 is 15 amino acids. V lost 1 base to trimming and J lost 1 base, with 9 bases between them. Germline V CDR1 and CDR2: SNHLY, FYNNEI. Here the CDR3 reads CASSEGGGRTDTQYF. The CDR3 nucleotides read TGTGCCAGCAGTGAAGGGGGGGGCCGCACAGATACGCAGTATTTT.

In DNA form, the CDR3 reads TGTGCCAGCAGTGAATTGGTTAAGGGTCGCCACGAGCAGTACTTC. It translates to CASSELVKGRHEQYF. V gene TRBV25-1 combines with J gene TRBJ2-7; no firm D call. The V end lost 1 base, the J end lost 5 bases, and 15 bases lay between the germline ends. From germline, CDR1 is MGHDK and CDR2 SYGVNS. CDR3 length equals 15 residues.

This rearrangement joins TRBV4-2 to TRBJ2-5; no clear D. V lost 0 bases to trimming and J lost 5 bases, with 4 bases between them. CDR1 and CDR2 (germline): LGHNA, YNFKEQ. This CDR3 contains 12 residues. The chain's CDR3 is CASSQERETQYF. Written as DNA, the CDR3 is TGTGCCAGCAGCCAAGAGAGGGAGACCCAGTACTTC.

The J gene is TRBJ1-1, the V gene TRBV11-2, with a weak D call TRBD1 (6 bases). V shed 2 bases and J shed 3 bases, with 19 bases lying between them. Germline V CDR1 and CDR2: SGHAT, FQNNGV. The length of the CDR3 is 17 residues. CDR3 loop: CASSLFPRGPLHTEAFF. CDR3 sequence (DNA): TGTGCCAGCAGCTTATTCCCCAGGGGACCCCTACACACTGAAGCTTTCTTT.